This T cell receptor beta chain was obtained from a study of CD8 T cells in ankylosing spondylitis. Via MiXCR, TCRdb re-called the 5' RACE reads, giving one row per CDR3 protein. The sample lists about 360,000 distinct CDR3 sequences; 20% were seen once. The ends were cut back, 5 bases at V and 4 bases at J, with 14 bases in the middle. This CDR3 is built from 14 residues. Germline V gene lookup returns CDR1 MNHEY and CDR2 SMNVEV (reference sequence). This chain connects TRBV27 to TRBJ1-2, with unresolved D. Material: blood, either unsorted or a sorted T cell fraction (not recorded which). The origin of this receptor is a male donor with ankylosing spondylitis or in good health (not recorded which). CDR3 in amino acids: CASSLRTGFYGYTF. Here the CDR3 DNA reads TGTGCCAGCAGTCTGAGGACGGGTTTCTATGGCTACACCTTC.